The sequence of this TCR beta chain was determined in a study of T cell responses to AZD1222 COVID-19 vaccine. Only in-frame clones appear in the TCRdb table, and some are missing; sequencing was by immunoSEQ multiplex PCR. The sample consists of approximately 140,000 clones, around nine tenths of them appearing once. This CDR3 has 11 residues. The germline V and J ends were trimmed by 4 bases and 6 bases, with 8 bases remaining between them. The V gene's germline CDR1 is DFQATT and CDR2 SNEGSKA (reference sequence). The specimen was peripheral blood, collected on day 0 of AZD1222 vaccination. The chain carries TRBV20-1 and TRBJ2-3, with D tentatively TRBD2 (6 bases). This clonotype was sampled from an adult in good health. The CDR3 loop reads CSAISGDTQYF. The CDR3 coding sequence is TGCAGTGCTATTAGCGGTGATACGCAGTATTTT.